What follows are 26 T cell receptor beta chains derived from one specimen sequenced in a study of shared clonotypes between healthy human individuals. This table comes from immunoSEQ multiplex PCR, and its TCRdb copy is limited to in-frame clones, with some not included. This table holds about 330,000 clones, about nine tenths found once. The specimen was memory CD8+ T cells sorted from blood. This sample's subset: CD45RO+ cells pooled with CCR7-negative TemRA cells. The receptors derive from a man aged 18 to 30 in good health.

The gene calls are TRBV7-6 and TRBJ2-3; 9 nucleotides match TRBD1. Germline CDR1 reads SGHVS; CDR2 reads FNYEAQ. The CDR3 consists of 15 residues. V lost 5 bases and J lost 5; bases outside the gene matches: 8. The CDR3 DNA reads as TGTGCCAGCAGCCGCGAAACAGGGGGCGTAGATACGCAGTATTTT. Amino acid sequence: CASSRETGGVDTQYF.

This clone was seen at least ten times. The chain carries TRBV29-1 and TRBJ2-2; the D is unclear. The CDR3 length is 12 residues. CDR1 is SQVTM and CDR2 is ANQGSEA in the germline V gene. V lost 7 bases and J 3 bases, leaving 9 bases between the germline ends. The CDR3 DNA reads TGCAGCGCCTACAAAGACACCGGGGAGCTGTTTTTT. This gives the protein CSAYKDTGELFF.

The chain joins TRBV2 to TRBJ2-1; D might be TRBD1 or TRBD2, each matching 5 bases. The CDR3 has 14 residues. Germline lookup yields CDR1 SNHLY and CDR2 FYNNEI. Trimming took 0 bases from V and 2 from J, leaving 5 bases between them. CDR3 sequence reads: CASSEAGAYNEQFF. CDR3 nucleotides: TGTGCCAGCAGTGAAGCGGGGGCCTACAATGAGCAGTTCTTC.

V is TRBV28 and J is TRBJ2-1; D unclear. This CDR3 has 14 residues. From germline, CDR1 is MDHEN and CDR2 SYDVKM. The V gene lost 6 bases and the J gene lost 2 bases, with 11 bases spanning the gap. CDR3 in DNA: TGTGCCAGCAGCCCCTCTCCCCCCTACAATGAGCAGTTCTTC. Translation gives CASSPSPPYNEQFF.

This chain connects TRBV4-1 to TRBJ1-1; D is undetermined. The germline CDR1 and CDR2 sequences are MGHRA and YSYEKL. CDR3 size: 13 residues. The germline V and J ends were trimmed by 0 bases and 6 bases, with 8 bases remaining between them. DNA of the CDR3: TGCGCCAGCAGCCAAGATCGGAGAGCTGAAGCTTTCTTT. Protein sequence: CASSQDRRAEAFF.

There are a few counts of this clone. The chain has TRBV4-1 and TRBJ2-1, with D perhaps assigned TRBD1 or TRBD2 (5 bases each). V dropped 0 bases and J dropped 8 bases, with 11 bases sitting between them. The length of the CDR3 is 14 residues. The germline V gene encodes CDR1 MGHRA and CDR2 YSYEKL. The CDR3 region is CASSQDRGEDEQFF. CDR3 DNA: TGCGCCAGCAGCCAAGATAGGGGAGAGGATGAGCAGTTCTTC.

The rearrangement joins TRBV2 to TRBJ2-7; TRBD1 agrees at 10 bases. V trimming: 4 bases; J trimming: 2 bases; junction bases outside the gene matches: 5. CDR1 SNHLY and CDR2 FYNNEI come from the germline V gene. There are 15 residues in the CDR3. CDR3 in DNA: TGTGCCAGCAGTGTCCCCGGGACAGGGGCCTACGAGCAGTACTTC. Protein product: CASSVPGTGAYEQYF.

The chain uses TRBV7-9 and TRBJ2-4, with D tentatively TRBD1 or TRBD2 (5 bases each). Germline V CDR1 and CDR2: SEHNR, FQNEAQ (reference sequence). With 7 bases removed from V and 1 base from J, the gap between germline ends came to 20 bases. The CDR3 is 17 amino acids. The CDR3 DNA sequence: TGTGCCAGCAACGGGGCCCCCGGCGTTACGGCCAAAAACATTCAGTACTTC. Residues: CASNGAPGVTAKNIQYF.

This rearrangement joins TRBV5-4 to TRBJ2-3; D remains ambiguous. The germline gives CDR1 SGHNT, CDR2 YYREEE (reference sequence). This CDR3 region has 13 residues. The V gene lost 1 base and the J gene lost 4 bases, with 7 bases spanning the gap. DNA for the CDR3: TGTGCCAGCAGCTTGTATATAGCAGATACGCAGTATTTT. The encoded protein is CASSLYIADTQYF.

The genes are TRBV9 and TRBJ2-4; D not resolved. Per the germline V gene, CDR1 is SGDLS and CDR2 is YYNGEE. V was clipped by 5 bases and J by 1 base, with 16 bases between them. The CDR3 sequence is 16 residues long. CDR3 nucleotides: TGTGCCAGCAGTGTGGGCTGGGGTTGGGCCAAAAACATTCAGTACTTC. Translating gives CASSVGWGWAKNIQYF.

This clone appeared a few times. The CDR3 loop is CASSYHQGRGYTF. In nucleotides, the CDR3 is TGTGCCAGCAGTTACCACCAGGGACGAGGCTACACCTTC. The chain carries TRBV6-5 and TRBJ1-2, with D perhaps TRBD1 (5 bases). CDR3 length: 13 amino acids. V shed 2 bases and J shed 8 bases, with 12 bases lying between them. Germline V gene data show CDR1 as MNHEY and CDR2 as SVGAGI.

CDR3 residues: CASSRPFPGELFF. CDR3 DNA: TGTGCCAGCAGCCGACCTTTTCCCGGGGAGCTGTTTTTT. The chain carries TRBV5-6 and TRBJ2-2, with unresolved D. V lost 4 bases to trimming and J lost 6 bases, with 10 bases between them. CDR1 and CDR2 from the germline V gene are SGHDT and YYEEEE. The CDR3 length is 13 residues.

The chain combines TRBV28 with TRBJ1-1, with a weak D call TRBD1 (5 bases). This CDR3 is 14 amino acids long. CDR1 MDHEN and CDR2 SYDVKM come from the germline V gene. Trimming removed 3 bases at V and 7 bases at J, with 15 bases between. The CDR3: CASSFVQGANEAFF. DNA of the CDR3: TGTGCCAGCAGTTTTGTCCAGGGAGCCAATGAAGCTTTCTTT.

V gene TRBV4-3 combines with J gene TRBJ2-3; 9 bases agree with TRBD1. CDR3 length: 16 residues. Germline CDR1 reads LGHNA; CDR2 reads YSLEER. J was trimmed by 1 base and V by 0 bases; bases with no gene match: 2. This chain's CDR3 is CASSQDWTGGTDTQYF. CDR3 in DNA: TGCGCCAGCAGCCAAGATTGGACAGGGGGCACAGATACGCAGTATTTT.

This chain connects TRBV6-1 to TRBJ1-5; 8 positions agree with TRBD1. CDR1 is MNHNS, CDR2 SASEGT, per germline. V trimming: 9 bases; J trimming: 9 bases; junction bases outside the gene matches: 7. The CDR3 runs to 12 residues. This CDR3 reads CASRTGLRPQHF. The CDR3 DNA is TGTGCCAGTCGGACAGGGCTCCGGCCCCAGCATTTT.

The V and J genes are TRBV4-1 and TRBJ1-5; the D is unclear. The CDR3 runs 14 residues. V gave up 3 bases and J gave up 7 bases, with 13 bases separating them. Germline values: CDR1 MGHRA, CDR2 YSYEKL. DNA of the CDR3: TGCGCCAGCAGCCAGGACGACTTAGGGCAGCCCCAGCATTTT. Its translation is CASSQDDLGQPQHF.

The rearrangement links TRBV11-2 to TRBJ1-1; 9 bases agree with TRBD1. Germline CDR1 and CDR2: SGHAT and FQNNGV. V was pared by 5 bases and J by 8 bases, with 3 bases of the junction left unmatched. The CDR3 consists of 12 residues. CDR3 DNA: TGTGCCAGCAGCCGGACAGGGGCCGAAGCTTTCTTT. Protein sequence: CASSRTGAEAFF.

The CDR3 DNA follows: TGTGCCAGCAGCCCGACGGGACTTATCTACGAGCAGTACTTC. This encodes CASSPTGLIYEQYF. V gene TRBV7-9 combines with J gene TRBJ2-7; possibly TRBD2 for D (6 bases). The CDR3 is 14 residues long. Germline V gives CDR1 SEHNR, CDR2 FQNEAQ (reference sequence). Trimming pared 5 bases from V and 3 bases from J, leaving 14 bases between. The whole variable domain, filled in from reference TRBV7-9 and TRBJ2-7, reads DTGVSQNPRHKITKRGQNVTFRCDPISEHNRLYWYRQTLGQGPEFLTYFQNEAQLEKSRLLSDRFSAERPKGSFSTLEIQRTEQGDSAMYLCASSPTGLIYEQYFGPGTRLTVT.

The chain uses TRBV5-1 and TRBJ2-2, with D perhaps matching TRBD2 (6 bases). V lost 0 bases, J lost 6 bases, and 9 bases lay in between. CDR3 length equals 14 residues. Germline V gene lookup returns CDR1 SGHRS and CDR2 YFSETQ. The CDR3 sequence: CASSLGLGPGELFF. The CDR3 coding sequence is TGCGCCAGCAGCTTGGGACTAGGGCCCGGGGAGCTGTTTTTT. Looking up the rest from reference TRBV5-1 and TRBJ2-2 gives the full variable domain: KAGVTQTPRYLIKTRGQQVTLSCSPISGHRSVSWYQQTPGQGLQFLFEYFSETQRNKGNFPGRFSGRQFSNSRSEMNVSTLELGDSALYLCASSLGLGPGELFFGEGSRLTVL.

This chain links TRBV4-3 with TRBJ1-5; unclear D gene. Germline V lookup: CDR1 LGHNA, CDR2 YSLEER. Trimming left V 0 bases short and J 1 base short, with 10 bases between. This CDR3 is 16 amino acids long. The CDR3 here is CASSQEAEGSNQPQHF. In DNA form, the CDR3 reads TGCGCCAGCAGCCAAGAAGCAGAGGGAAGCAATCAGCCCCAGCATTTT.

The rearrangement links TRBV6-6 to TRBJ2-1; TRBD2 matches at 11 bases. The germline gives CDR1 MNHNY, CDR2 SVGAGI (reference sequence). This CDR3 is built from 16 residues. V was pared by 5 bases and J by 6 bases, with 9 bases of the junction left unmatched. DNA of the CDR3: TGTGCCAGCAGTGACTTAGCGGGAGGGCCCCTCAATGAGCAGTTCTTC. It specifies CASSDLAGGPLNEQFF.

The CDR3 sequence: CASSPHDSEEQYF. The CDR3, as DNA: TGTGCCAGCAGCCCCCACGACAGTGAGGAGCAGTACTTC. The chain uses TRBV6-5 and TRBJ2-7; tentatively, D is TRBD1 (5 bases). V lost 6 bases and J 7 bases, leaving 16 bases between the germline ends. The length of the CDR3 is 13 residues. Germline values: CDR1 MNHEY, CDR2 SVGAGI.

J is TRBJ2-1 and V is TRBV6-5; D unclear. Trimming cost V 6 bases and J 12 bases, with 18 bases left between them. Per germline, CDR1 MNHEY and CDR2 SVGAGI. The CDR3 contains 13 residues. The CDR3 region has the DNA TGTGCCAGCAGCAAATCTACGGATCTCAGGCAGTTCTTC. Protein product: CASSKSTDLRQFF.

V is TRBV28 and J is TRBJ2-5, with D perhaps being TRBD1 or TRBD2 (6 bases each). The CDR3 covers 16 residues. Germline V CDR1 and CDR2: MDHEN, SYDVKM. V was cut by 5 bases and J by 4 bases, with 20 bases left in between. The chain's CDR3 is CASSPQPGATGETQYF. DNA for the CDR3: TGTGCCAGCAGTCCCCAGCCGGGGGCCACGGGAGAGACCCAGTACTTC.

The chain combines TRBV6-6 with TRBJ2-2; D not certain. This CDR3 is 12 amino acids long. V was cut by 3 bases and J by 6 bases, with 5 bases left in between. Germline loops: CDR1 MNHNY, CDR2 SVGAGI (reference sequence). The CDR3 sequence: CASSYSPGELFF. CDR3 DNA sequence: TGTGCCAGCAGTTATTCCCCCGGGGAGCTGTTTTTT.

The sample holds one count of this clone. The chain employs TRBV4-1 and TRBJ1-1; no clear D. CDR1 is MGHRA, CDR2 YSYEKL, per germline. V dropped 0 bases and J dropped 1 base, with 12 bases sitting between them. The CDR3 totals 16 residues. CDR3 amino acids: CASSQDLERRNTEAFF. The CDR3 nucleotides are TGCGCCAGCAGCCAAGATCTTGAGAGGAGGAACACTGAAGCTTTCTTT.